This T cell receptor (beta chain) was recovered during a study of cytomegalovirus exposure and HLA in healthy donors. Use of 60 Vbeta and 13 Jbeta primers characterized the PCR. Sequencing used immunoSEQ multiplex PCR; TCRdb keeps in-frame clones, though not all of them. This sample carries 200,000 or so clones, roughly 84% of them seen once, and the ten largest clones take around 0.25%. The study, taken as a whole, reports: Cytomegalovirus-associated status was assigned to roughly 160 TCR beta chains.

V lost 7 bases and J lost 7, with 13 bases in between. The CDR3 extends over 12 amino acids. The germline CDR1 and CDR2 sequences are MDHEN and SYDVKM. With regard to this clone: Its antigen is still unknown.

The chain has TRBV28 and TRBJ1-1; D might be TRBD1 (5 bases). Source material: PBMCs. The source is a boy younger than 18 in good health and CMV-seronegative. The CDR3 reads CASTTGPYEAFF. The CDR3 DNA reads TGTGCCAGCACAACAGGCCCTTATGAAGCTTTCTTT.